The 2 T cell receptor beta chains listed next were all sequenced from one sample in a study of T cell clonotyping in hematopoietic cell transplantation. Sequenced by immunoSEQ multiplex PCR; TCRdb stores in-frame clones only, minus some. Among some 40,000 clones listed, 90% to 95% were seen once. The sequenced sample consisted of peripheral blood mononuclear cells. These receptors all come from a woman aged 50 to 65 in good health. Some clones in this sample may be carry-over from other donors' samples.

This sequence joins TRBV4-2 and TRBJ2-5; TRBD1 aligns across 7 bases. V dropped 0 bases and J dropped 2; count of bases not matched to a gene: 3. In germline, CDR1 is LGHNA, CDR2 YNFKEQ. This CDR3 is 15 amino acids long. CDR3 amino acids: CASSQEGQPQETQYF. The CDR3 nucleotides read TGTGCCAGCAGCCAAGAGGGACAGCCACAAGAGACCCAGTACTTC.

The chain employs TRBV7-2 and TRBJ1-5; no clear D. V lost 3 bases and J 4 bases, leaving 7 bases between the germline ends. The CDR3 has 13 residues. The germline V gene encodes CDR1 SGHTA and CDR2 FQGNSA. The CDR3 spells CASSFRWNQPQHF. CDR3 nucleotide sequence: TGTGCCAGCAGCTTCAGGTGGAATCAGCCCCAGCATTTT.